This record looks at one T cell receptor beta chain sequence and its context. Its antigen is unidentified. The sample is drawn from a study of T cells in Graves' hyperthyroidism and ophthalmopathy. Broader study findings: The model's output predicted ophthalmopathy at a median of roughly 6.9 months prior to onset. The majority of expanded thyroid clonotypes above 0.001 also appeared in blood.

The source of the PBMCs was 10 ml of fresh peripheral blood. Trimming left V 2 bases short and J 2 bases short, with 22 bases between. From germline, CDR1 is SGHAT and CDR2 FQNNGV. The CDR3 has 18 amino acids. Amplification of TCR beta CDR3 regions used RNA as the template. The TCR CDR3 first-round RT-PCR relied on the HTBI primer set. TCRdb called the multiplex PCR reads again in MiXCR, with one record for every CDR3 protein. In the table there are about 640,000 distinct CDR3 sequences, around 21% of which are singletons. The sample taken for sequencing was blood. The chain carries TRBV11-2 and TRBJ2-7; D may be TRBD2 (6 bases). This TCR derives from a man aged 30 to 39 with Graves' ophthalmopathy. The DNA for the CDR3 is TGTGCCAGCAGCTTAAACCCCTCGGGACTCTGGAGCACCTACGAGCAGTACTTC. Its translation: CASSLNPSGLWSTYEQYF.